The 20 T cell receptor beta chains below come from one sample, sequenced in a study of blood T cells in healthy people across ages. Through a sample-barcoded 5' primer and a J-beta primer mix, a second PCR was run for about 6 to 12 cycles. A single record per CDR3 protein comes from TCRdb applying MiXCR to the 5' RACE reads. The table has fewer than 2,000,000 distinct CDR3 sequences, about 35% seen once. Source material: blood. These receptors were obtained from a woman aged 25 to 39 in good health.

This clonotype was counted a few times. The V call is TRBV5-1, the J call TRBJ2-3, with 7 bases identical to TRBD2. CDR3 length: 13 amino acids. J lost 5 bases, V lost 5 bases, and 5 bases had no gene match. The germline V gene encodes CDR1 SGHRS and CDR2 YFSETQ. The DNA for the CDR3 is TGCGCCAGCAGAACCGGGACTAAAGATACGCAGTATTTT. It yields the protein CASRTGTKDTQYF. Based on the CDR3 plus reference TRBV5-1 and TRBJ2-3, the full variable domain is KAGVTQTPRYLIKTRGQQVTLSCSPISGHRSVSWYQQTPGQGLQFLFEYFSETQRNKGNFPGRFSGRQFSNSRSEMNVSTLELGDSALYLCASRTGTKDTQYFGPGTRLTVL.

The chain couples TRBV4-2 to TRBJ2-1; D is ambiguous. The CDR3 sequence is 15 residues long. V was cut by 0 bases and J by 3 bases, with 9 bases left in between. CDR1 and CDR2 from the germline V gene are LGHNA and YNFKEQ. CDR3 DNA sequence: TGTGCCAGCAGCCAAGATCTACTTCTCTACAATGAGCAGTTCTTC. Residues: CASSQDLLLYNEQFF.

J is TRBJ2-3 and V is TRBV6-1; either TRBD1 or TRBD2 may supply D (6 bases each). Per germline, CDR1 MNHNS and CDR2 SASEGT. Deletions cut 2 bases from V and 8 bases from J, with 14 bases between. The CDR3 length is 14 residues. CDR3 amino acids: CASSERGDRFTQYF. In DNA, the CDR3 is TGTGCCAGCAGTGAAAGGGGGGACCGGTTTACGCAGTATTTT.

The V call is TRBV6-1, the J call TRBJ1-5; no definite D call. The CDR3 totals 15 residues. The V end lost 9 bases, the J end lost 1 base, and 16 bases lay between the germline ends. Germline CDR1 MNHNS, CDR2 SASEGT. Here the CDR3 DNA reads TGTGCCAGTACACACGGGCCCGGAAGCAATCAGCCCCAGCATTTT. It encodes CASTHGPGSNQPQHF.

V is TRBV20-1 and J is TRBJ2-3; tentatively, D is TRBD2 (5 bases). This CDR3 has 14 residues. In germline, CDR1 is DFQATT, CDR2 SNEGSKA (reference sequence). Trimming left V 2 bases short and J 2 bases short, with 11 bases between. The CDR3 DNA reads TGCAGTGCTAGACCCTGGACTGTCACAGATACGCAGTATTTT. Amino acids: CSARPWTVTDTQYF.

V is TRBV7-2 and J is TRBJ2-1; the match to TRBD2 covers 12 bases. After removal of 6 bases from V and 5 bases from J, the junction contained 17 bases not matched to a gene. The CDR3 runs to 19 residues. CDR1 and CDR2 from the germline V gene are SGHTA and FQGNSA. In DNA form, the CDR3 reads TGTGCCAGCAGACGAGGACTAGCGGGACTTAGGAGGGGGAACAATGAGCAGTTCTTC. Translating it yields CASRRGLAGLRRGNNEQFF.

V is TRBV12-3 or TRBV12-4 and J is TRBJ1-2; D call uncertain. V lost 5 bases and J 7 bases, leaving 17 bases between the germline ends. The CDR3 has 14 amino acids. The CDR3 protein is CASSPLDRFAGYTF. CDR3 nucleotide sequence: TGTGCCAGCAGTCCCCTCGACCGTTTCGCTGGCTACACCTTC.

This clonotype has a single count. A much larger clone differs by one base, so this may be a read error. The V gene is TRBV4-1, the J gene TRBJ2-3; 10 bases fit TRBD2. V trimming: 1 base; J trimming: 0 bases; junction bases outside the gene matches: 10. Germline V lookup: CDR1 MGHRA, CDR2 YSYEKL. The CDR3 covers 19 residues. Written as DNA, the CDR3 is TGCGCCAGCAGCCAAGTGTACCTAGCGGGAGTGCCTAGCACAGATACGCAGTATTTT. It translates to CASSQVYLAGVPSTDTQYF.

The chain couples TRBV5-1 to TRBJ2-3; D is unclear. Germline V lookup: CDR1 SGHRS, CDR2 YFSETQ. CDR3 length: 16 amino acids. Trimming shortened V by 0 bases and J by 1 base, and 12 bases separated the two germline ends. CDR3 DNA: TGCGCCAGCAGCTTGGCCAGCTCGGCCCGCACAGATACGCAGTATTTT. This translates into CASSLASSARTDTQYF.

This chain uses TRBV11-1 with TRBJ2-1, with 12 bases lining up with TRBD2. The CDR3 has 18 amino acids. V lost 0 bases to trimming and J lost 3 bases; unmatched junction nucleotides: 6. Per the germline V gene, CDR1 is SGHAT and CDR2 is FQDESV (reference sequence). The CDR3 DNA reads TGTGCCAGCAGCTTAGCCCTGACGACTAGCGGGGGCTACAATGAGCAGTTCTTC. It is translated as CASSLALTTSGGYNEQFF.

This clonotype occurred a few times. The chain carries TRBV6-5 and TRBJ1-1; 8 bases agree with TRBD1. V lost 6 bases and J lost 3; bases outside the gene matches: 9. Per germline, CDR1 MNHEY and CDR2 SVGAGI. This CDR3 contains 15 residues. The CDR3 bases are TGTGCCAGCAGAACCAAGACAGGGGACGACACTGAAGCTTTCTTT. Protein product: CASRTKTGDDTEAFF.

This clonotype was recorded a few times. This chain links TRBV10-2 with TRBJ2-3; D uncertain. CDR3 length equals 10 residues. V was shortened by 9 bases and J by 5 bases, with 6 bases between the two germline ends. The germline gives CDR1 WSHSY, CDR2 SAAADI. In DNA, the CDR3 is TGCGCCAGTGCAATAGATACGCAGTATTTT. It translates to CASAIDTQYF.

The chain employs TRBV11-2 and TRBJ2-7; 10 nucleotides match TRBD1. The CDR3 runs to 15 residues. Unmatched junction bases numbered 6, after V lost 5 bases and J lost 2 bases. The germline CDR1 and CDR2 sequences are SGHAT and FQNNGV. The CDR3 DNA is TGTGCCAGCAGCGAAGCCGGGACAGGGGCCTACGAGCAGTACTTC. This translates into CASSEAGTGAYEQYF.

This clonotype turned up a few times. The V and J genes are TRBV10-2 and TRBJ2-7; D assignment may be TRBD1 or TRBD2 (7 bases each). The V and J ends lost 3 bases and 2 bases respectively, with 14 bases between them. The CDR3 contains 15 residues. Germline V CDR1 and CDR2: WSHSY, SAAADI. CDR3 amino acids: CASSEAGQTPYEQYF. Here the CDR3 DNA reads TGCGCCAGCAGTGAAGCGGGACAGACACCCTACGAGCAGTACTTC.

Notes on this clonotype: Germline is not matched at one junction end, which may reflect a read error. CDR3 sequence: CSTRDLGPSYNEQFF. In DNA, the CDR3 is TGCAGTACTAGAGATCTGGGTCCGTCCTACAATGAGCAGTTCTTC. This chain joins TRBV20-1 and TRBJ2-1, with TRBD2 as a possible D gene (5 bases). In germline, CDR1 is DFQATT, CDR2 SNEGSKA (reference sequence). The CDR3 has 15 residues.

The chain has TRBV9 and TRBJ2-5; 8 nucleotides match TRBD2. In germline, CDR1 is SGDLS, CDR2 YYNGEE. Trimming removed 1 base from V and 4 bases from J; junction bases left unmatched: 9. The CDR3 length is 16 residues. CDR3 loop: CASSVRGGGSRETQYF. In DNA, the CDR3 is TGTGCCAGCAGCGTACGGGGGGGCGGGAGTCGAGAGACCCAGTACTTC.

The chain joins TRBV28 to TRBJ2-5; 9 nucleotides match TRBD2. J gave up 0 bases and V 2 bases, and 7 bases lay outside the gene matches. The CDR3 spans 17 residues. Germline assignment: CDR1 MDHEN and CDR2 SYDVKM. The CDR3 DNA follows: TGTGCCAGCAGTTTACGGCTCGGACTAGCGTACCAAGAGACCCAGTACTTC. It yields the protein CASSLRLGLAYQETQYF.

Of note for this clonotype: This may be a read error, as it is one base from a much larger clone. The J gene is TRBJ1-2, the V gene TRBV20-1; 7 bases match TRBD1. The CDR3 totals 14 residues. Germline V gene sequence: CDR1 DFQATT, CDR2 SNEGSKA (reference sequence). The CDR3 nucleotides are TGCAGTGCTAGAGCCCCAGGACAGGTCTATGGCTGCACCTTC. Translated, it gives CSARAPGQVYGCTF.

This clonotype was found a few times. V gene TRBV13 combines with J gene TRBJ2-7; 8 bases are shared with TRBD1. This CDR3 region has 15 residues. Germline CDR1 PRHDT, CDR2 FYEKMQ (reference sequence). Trimming at V came to 5 bases and at J to 3 bases, leaving 9 bases not matched to a gene. CDR3 in DNA: TGTGCCAGCAGCGCCCGCAGGGGGCCCTACTACGAGCAGTACTTC. Its protein product is CASSARRGPYYEQYF.

The rearrangement links TRBV15 to TRBJ2-1; perhaps TRBD2 as D (5 bases). Trimming took off 6 bases at V and 8 bases at J, with 14 bases between the two ends. This CDR3 is built from 13 residues. The germline V gene encodes CDR1 LNHNV and CDR2 YYDKDF (reference sequence). As DNA, the CDR3 is TGTGCCACCAGGGGGTCGGGGTACTATGAGCAGTTCTTC. It encodes CATRGSGYYEQFF.